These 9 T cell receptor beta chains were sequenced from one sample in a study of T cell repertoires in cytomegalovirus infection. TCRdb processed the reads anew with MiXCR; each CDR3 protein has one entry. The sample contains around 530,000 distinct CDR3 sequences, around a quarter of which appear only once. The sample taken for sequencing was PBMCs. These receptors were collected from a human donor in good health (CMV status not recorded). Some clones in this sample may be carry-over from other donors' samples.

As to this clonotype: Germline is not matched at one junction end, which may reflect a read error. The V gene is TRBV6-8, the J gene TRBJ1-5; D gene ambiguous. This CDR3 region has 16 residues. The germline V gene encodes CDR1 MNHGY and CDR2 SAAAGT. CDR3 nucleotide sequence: TGTGCCAACAGTTCCTTAAGTGCCGATGCGGACGGCTCCCAACATTTT. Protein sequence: CANSSLSADADGSQHF.

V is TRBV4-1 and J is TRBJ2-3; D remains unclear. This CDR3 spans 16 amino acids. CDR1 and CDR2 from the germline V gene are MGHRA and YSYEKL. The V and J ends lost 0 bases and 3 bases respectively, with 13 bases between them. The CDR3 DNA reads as TGCGCCAGCAGCCAAGATCACCGGATTGCGACAGATACGCAGTATTTT. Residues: CASSQDHRIATDTQYF.

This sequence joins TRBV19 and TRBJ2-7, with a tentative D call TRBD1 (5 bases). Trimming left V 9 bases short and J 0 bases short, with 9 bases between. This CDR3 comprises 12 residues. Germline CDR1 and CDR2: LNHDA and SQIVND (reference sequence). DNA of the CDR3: TGTGCCAGGTCCGGACACTCCTACGAGCAGTACGTC. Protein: CARSGHSYEQYV.

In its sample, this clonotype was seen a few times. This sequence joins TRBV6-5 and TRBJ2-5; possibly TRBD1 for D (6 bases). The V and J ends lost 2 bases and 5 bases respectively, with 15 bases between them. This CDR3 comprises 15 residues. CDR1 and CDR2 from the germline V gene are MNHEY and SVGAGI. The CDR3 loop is CASSYLDSAKETQYF. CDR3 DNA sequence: TGTGCCAGCAGTTACCTGGACAGCGCTAAGGAGACCCAGTACTTC.

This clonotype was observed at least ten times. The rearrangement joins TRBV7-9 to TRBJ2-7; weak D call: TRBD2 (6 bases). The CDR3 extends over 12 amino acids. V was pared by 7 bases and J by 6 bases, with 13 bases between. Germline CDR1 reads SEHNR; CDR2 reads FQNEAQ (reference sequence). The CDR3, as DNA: TGTGCCAGCAAGGAGGGCTCACGCGAGCAGTACTTC. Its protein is CASKEGSREQYF. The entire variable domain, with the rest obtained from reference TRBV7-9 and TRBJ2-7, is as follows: DTGVSQNPRHKITKRGQNVTFRCDPISEHNRLYWYRQTLGQGPEFLTYFQNEAQLEKSRLLSDRFSAERPKGSFSTLEIQRTEQGDSAMYLCASKEGSREQYFGPGTRLTVT.

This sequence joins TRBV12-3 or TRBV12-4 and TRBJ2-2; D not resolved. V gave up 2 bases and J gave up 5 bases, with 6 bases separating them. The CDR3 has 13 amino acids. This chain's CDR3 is CASSLLVTGELFF. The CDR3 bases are TGTGCCAGCAGTTTATTGGTGACCGGGGAGCTGTTTTTT.

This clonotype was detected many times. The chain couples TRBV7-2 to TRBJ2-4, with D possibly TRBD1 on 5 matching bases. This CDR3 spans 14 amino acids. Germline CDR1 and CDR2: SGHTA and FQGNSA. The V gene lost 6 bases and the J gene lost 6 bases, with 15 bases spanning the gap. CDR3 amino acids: CASRESGSANIQYF. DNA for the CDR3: TGTGCCAGCAGGGAGTCAGGGTCCGCAAACATTCAGTACTTC. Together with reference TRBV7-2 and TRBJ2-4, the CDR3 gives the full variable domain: GAGVSQSPSNKVTEKGKDVELRCDPISGHTALYWYRQSLGQGLEFLIYFQGNSAPDKSGLPSDRFSAERTGGSVSTLTIQRTQQEDSAVYLCASRESGSANIQYFGAGTRLSVL.

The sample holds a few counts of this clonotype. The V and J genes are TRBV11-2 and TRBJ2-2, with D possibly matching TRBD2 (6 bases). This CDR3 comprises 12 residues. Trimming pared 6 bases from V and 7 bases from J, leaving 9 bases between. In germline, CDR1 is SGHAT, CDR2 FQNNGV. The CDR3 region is CASSWRGGELFF. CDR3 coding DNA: TGTGCCAGCAGTTGGAGGGGCGGGGAGCTGTTTTTT.

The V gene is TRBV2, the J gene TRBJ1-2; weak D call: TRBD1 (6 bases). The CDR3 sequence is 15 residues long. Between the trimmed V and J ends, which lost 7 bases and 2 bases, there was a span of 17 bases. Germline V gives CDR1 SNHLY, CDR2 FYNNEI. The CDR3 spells CASKNREGRNYGYTF. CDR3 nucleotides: TGTGCCAGCAAGAACAGGGAAGGGCGCAACTATGGCTACACCTTC.